The source of this T cell receptor (beta chain) is a study of T cells in Graves' hyperthyroidism and ophthalmopathy. Findings and caveats of the study: In the blood, most expanded thyroid clonotypes above 0.001 appeared as well. Before onset, by a median of about seven months, the model predicted ophthalmopathy.

RNA transcripts gave rise to amplified TCR beta CDR3 regions. HTBI primers were employed in a first-round RT-PCR of the TCR CDR3. TCRdb analysed the multiplex PCR reads with MiXCR anew, one entry per CDR3 protein. This sample carries 300,000 to 400,000 distinct CDR3 sequences, about 14% of them seen once, and the ten largest clones take 20% to 25%. This clonotype was counted only a few times. Its specificity is unknown. CDR1 and CDR2 from the germline V gene are SEHNR and FQNEAQ (reference sequence). The CDR3 contains 15 residues. The V end lost 8 bases, the J end lost 1 base, and 17 bases lay between the germline ends. Stable hyperthyroidism: no ophthalmopathy progression over 18 months of follow-up.

The TCR comes from a woman in her thirties with Graves' hyperthyroidism. The sequenced material came from blood. The chain couples TRBV7-9 to TRBJ1-1; D possibly corresponds to TRBD1 (6 bases). The CDR3 bases are TGTGCCAGCGGCTACCCAGGGGCGAAGAACACTGAAGCTTTCTTT. Translated: CASGYPGAKNTEAFF.